This T cell receptor beta chain was retrieved from a study of regulatory T cells in long-lasting Graves disease. This CDR3 is 15 amino acids long. Germline V gives CDR1 SGHTA, CDR2 FQGNSA. The germline V and J ends were trimmed by 3 bases and 7 bases, with 18 bases remaining between them. Arm-PCR of CDR3 regions with iRepertoire HTBI primers generated TCR beta libraries. One entry per CDR3 protein, called by TCRdb with MiXCR from the multiplex PCR reads. The sample lists 400,000 to 500,000 distinct CDR3 sequences, about 20% seen once, with around 14% in the top ten. The sample's time point: persistent/refractory GD, antithyroid drugs over 5 years with positive TRAb. Preparation of the TCR library used RNA extracted from PBMCs. In regard to this clonotype: This may come from a read error, since a much larger clone is one base off.

The chain joins TRBV7-2 to TRBJ2-5; tentatively, D is TRBD1 (6 bases). This receptor was obtained from a female donor with Graves disease. The sequenced sample was peripheral blood mononuclear cells (PBMCs), obtained when the disease was refractory, from a patient treated with antithyroid drugs. The CDR3 region has the DNA TGTGCCAGCAGCTTGTCGGGACACGAATGCTCGACCCAGTACTTC. Protein product: CASSLSGHECSTQYF.